This T cell receptor beta chain was retrieved from a study of T cells in narcolepsy. Across the study: Healthy controls were enrolled alongside patients with narcolepsy type 1 or type 2.

With V trimmed by 5 bases and J by 5 bases, 2 bases remained unmatched. The V gene's germline CDR1 is MDHEN and CDR2 SYDVKM. The CDR3 has 12 amino acids. Here immunoSEQ multiplex PCR was the method, and the copy in TCRdb shows in-frame clones only, minus some. The sample includes approximately 23,000 clones, roughly 85% of them seen just once. The sequenced sample consisted of memory (CD45RA-) CD4+ T cells from blood. The origin of this receptor is a human donor in good health. This rearrangement joins TRBV28 to TRBJ1-2; 7 nucleotides agree with TRBD1. The CDR3 here is CASSEDRYGYTF. CDR3 coding DNA: TGTGCCAGCAGTGAGGACAGGTATGGCTACACCTTC.